These 19 T cell receptor beta chains were sequenced from one sample in a study of blood T cell repertoires in COVID-19. The method was immunoSEQ multiplex PCR; TCRdb's version includes in-frame clones alone and lacks a portion of them. The data show under 65,000 clones, approximately 92% seen once. Material: peripheral blood. Every receptor here comes from a woman over 75 with active COVID-19.

The chain joins TRBV6-5 to TRBJ2-5; D is perhaps TRBD1 (6 bases). Looked up from germline, CDR1 is MNHEY and CDR2 is SVGAGI. V dropped 7 bases and J dropped 4 bases, with 16 bases sitting between them. The CDR3 is 14 residues long. CDR3 in DNA: TGTGCCAGCAACCTCAGGGGTAACGGAGAGACCCAGTACTTC. Translated, it gives CASNLRGNGETQYF.

This clone has only a few counts. The CDR3 nucleotides are TGTGCCAGCAGTCAAGGGAGCTCTGGAAACACCATATATTTT. Protein: CASSQGSSGNTIYF. The V call is TRBV11-2, the J call TRBJ1-3; D uncertain. CDR1 is SGHAT and CDR2 is FQNNGV in the germline V gene. CDR3 length: 14 residues. With 6 bases removed from V and 0 bases from J, the gap between germline ends came to 9 bases.

The chain links TRBV11-1 to TRBJ2-1; 9 bases are a match to TRBD2. Germline V gene lookup returns CDR1 SGHAT and CDR2 FQDESV (reference sequence). Trimming at V came to 2 bases and at J to 7 bases, leaving 6 bases not matched to a gene. CDR3 length equals 15 residues. This chain's CDR3 is CASSLKAGGGNEQFF. Written as DNA, the CDR3 is TGTGCCAGCAGCTTAAAAGCGGGAGGTGGGAATGAGCAGTTCTTC.

V is TRBV18 and J is TRBJ2-7; 7 positions agree with TRBD2. V shed 5 bases, J shed 2 bases, and the junction held 3 bases outside the gene matches. This CDR3 is built from 13 residues. CDR1 is KGHSH and CDR2 is LQKENI in the germline V gene. The CDR3 bases are TGTGCCAGCTCAGGACTAGGCGCCTACGAGCAGTACTTC. This sequence encodes CASSGLGAYEQYF.

The chain is built from TRBV28 and TRBJ2-7; D ambiguous. The CDR3 is made up of 13 amino acids. Looked up from germline, CDR1 is MDHEN and CDR2 is SYDVKM. The ends were cut back, 7 bases at V and 4 bases at J, with 14 bases in the middle. The CDR3: CASTGSSLYEQYF. CDR3 coding DNA: TGTGCCAGCACCGGGTCCAGCCTTTACGAGCAGTACTTC.

The V and J genes are TRBV7-6 and TRBJ2-5, with 8 bases that match TRBD1. Germline CDR1 and CDR2: SGHVS and FNYEAQ. This CDR3 comprises 16 residues. Trimming cost V 3 bases and J 2 bases; bases outside gene matches: 8. The CDR3 here is CASSFRQGYLQETQYF. Written as DNA, the CDR3 is TGTGCCAGCAGCTTCCGACAGGGGTATCTTCAAGAGACCCAGTACTTC.

The gene calls are TRBV2 and TRBJ1-5, with TRBD1 matching 7 bases. Trimming cost V 3 bases and J 16 bases; bases outside gene matches: 9. This CDR3 contains 12 residues. CDR1 SNHLY and CDR2 FYNNEI come from the germline V gene. In nucleotides, the CDR3 is TGTGCCAGCAGTGATAAAGACAGGGTTATTCATTTT. The encoded protein is CASSDKDRVIHF. Full variable domain (outside the CDR3, taken from reference TRBV2 and TRBJ1-5): EPEVTQTPSHQVTQMGQEVILRCVPISNHLYFYWYRQILGQKVEFLVSFYNNEISEKSEIFDDQFSVERPDGSNFTLKIRSTKLEDSAMYFCASSDKDRVIHFGDGTRLSIL.

The rearrangement uses TRBV6-5 and TRBJ1-2; 11 bases line up with TRBD1. CDR1 is MNHEY and CDR2 is SVGAGI in the germline V gene. This CDR3 is 15 amino acids long. V shed 8 bases and J 7 bases; nucleotides not matched to a gene: 12. This CDR3 reads CASLGQGVITGGYTF. CDR3 in DNA: TGTGCCAGCTTGGGACAGGGGGTAATTACGGGTGGCTACACCTTC.

The chain has TRBV5-5 and TRBJ2-7, with 9 nucleotides matching TRBD2. CDR3 length: 14 residues. Germline values: CDR1 SGHKS, CDR2 YYEKEE (reference sequence). V trimming: 4 bases; J trimming: 1 base; junction bases outside the gene matches: 3. Here the CDR3 DNA reads TGTGCCAGCAGCCTAGCGGGAAGATCCTACGAGCAGTACTTC. This encodes CASSLAGRSYEQYF.

The chain employs TRBV2 and TRBJ1-3, with a tentative D call TRBD1 (6 bases). The CDR3 contains 14 residues. CDR1 and CDR2 from the germline V gene are SNHLY and FYNNEI. V was shortened by 6 bases and J by 3 bases, with 12 bases between the two germline ends. The DNA of the CDR3 is TGTGCCAGCAGCGTAGAAGGGGGTGGAAACACCATATATTTT. Translation: CASSVEGGGNTIYF.

This chain joins TRBV28 and TRBJ1-5; no definite D call. There are 12 residues in the CDR3. V was trimmed by 2 bases and J by 6 bases, leaving 5 bases between them. Looked up from germline, CDR1 is MDHEN and CDR2 is SYDVKM. The DNA for the CDR3 is TGTGCCAGCAGTTTAGCCGGTCAGCCCCAGCATTTT. The encoded protein is CASSLAGQPQHF.

This chain joins TRBV28 and TRBJ2-5; no clear D. Germline V gene lookup returns CDR1 MDHEN and CDR2 SYDVKM. There are 14 residues in the CDR3. Trimming left V 7 bases short and J 2 bases short, with 14 bases between. The CDR3 DNA sequence: TGTGCCAGCAACCAGGCACTCCGACAAGAGACCCAGTACTTC. Translated: CASNQALRQETQYF.

The chain has TRBV11-2 and TRBJ1-1; D is ambiguous. Germline V gene data show CDR1 as SGHAT and CDR2 as FQNNGV. This CDR3 has 13 residues. V lost 1 base and J lost 4, with 7 bases in between. CDR3 sequence: CASSLGAGTEAFF. CDR3 nucleotide sequence: TGTGCCAGCAGCTTAGGCGCAGGCACTGAAGCTTTCTTT.

This clone was detected only once. The chain employs TRBV28 and TRBJ2-7; TRBD2 aligns across 7 bases. Germline values: CDR1 MDHEN, CDR2 SYDVKM. V trimming: 6 bases; J trimming: 3 bases; junction bases outside the gene matches: 8. The CDR3 covers 14 residues. Written as DNA, the CDR3 is TGTGCCAGCAGGGAGTCCGGGACTATCTACGAGCAGTACTTC. It translates to CASRESGTIYEQYF.

V is TRBV28 and J is TRBJ2-1; 8 bases align to TRBD1. Germline-derived CDR1 and CDR2 are MDHEN and SYDVKM. With V trimmed by 6 bases and J by 6 bases, 10 bases remained unmatched. The CDR3 length is 15 residues. The CDR3 protein is CASRYRDRRSNEQFF. CDR3 DNA sequence: TGTGCCAGCAGGTACCGGGACAGGCGCTCCAATGAGCAGTTCTTC.

V usage is TRBV6-5 and J usage is TRBJ1-5; 8 nucleotides agree with TRBD1. This CDR3 has 15 residues. In germline, CDR1 is MNHEY, CDR2 SVGAGI. Trimming at V came to 6 bases and at J to 5 bases, leaving 9 bases not matched to a gene. CDR3 nucleotides: TGTGCCAGCAGCCGGACAGGGCTCCAAGATCAGCCCCAGCATTTT. Translation gives CASSRTGLQDQPQHF.

V is TRBV3-1 (or the pseudogene TRBV3-2) and J is TRBJ1-4; D uncertain. Germline CDR1 is LGHDT and CDR2 is YNNKEL (reference sequence). Deletions cut 6 bases from V and 8 bases from J, with 10 bases between. This CDR3 has 12 amino acids. CDR3 region: CASSHAEEKLFF. In nucleotides, the CDR3 is TGTGCCAGCAGTCACGCCGAGGAAAAACTGTTTTTT.

This clone was seen a handful of times. In DNA form, the CDR3 reads TGTGCCAGCAGCACCCTTGGAGGTGGAAACACCATATATTTT. This sequence encodes CASSTLGGGNTIYF. The genes are TRBV9 and TRBJ1-3, with D uncertain. CDR3 length: 14 amino acids. The germline V gene has CDR1 SGDLS and CDR2 YYNGEE. The V end was cut by 4 bases, the J end by 3 bases, with 11 bases between.

V usage is TRBV7-9 and J usage is TRBJ2-7; TRBD2 matches 14 bases. After removal of 5 bases from V and 1 base from J, the junction contained 10 bases not matched to a gene. The germline gives CDR1 SEHNR, CDR2 FQNEAQ (reference sequence). The CDR3 totals 18 residues. CDR3 protein: CASSPSRGLAGASYEQYF. CDR3 nucleotides: TGTGCCAGCAGCCCCTCACGGGGACTAGCGGGAGCTTCCTACGAGCAGTACTTC.